This record covers a single T cell receptor beta chain. This sample is drawn from a study of response to subunit inactivated influenza vaccine. Using its own MiXCR run on the RT-PCR reads, TCRdb lists one record per CDR3 protein. Of around 200,000 distinct CDR3 sequences in the sample, about 12% were seen once. The CDR3 runs 12 residues. V gave up 2 bases and J gave up 4 bases, with 6 bases separating them. Germline values: CDR1 SEHNR, CDR2 FQNEAQ (reference sequence). The sample also formed part of further work on T cells expressing NK-cell markers. That work adds: 5'RACE template switching built TCR beta cDNA with unique molecular identifiers. Sequenced donors, eight in total, included seven who were HCMV-seropositive and one who was seronegative.

The sequence came from a man aged 50-59 years who received an inactivated influenza vaccine. The sequencing used CD8+ T cells sorted from PBMCs, collected approximately 12 days after vaccination. V and J are TRBV7-9 and TRBJ2-7; D remains unclear. The CDR3 DNA follows: TGTGCCAGCAGCTTATCCCAGTACGAGCAGTACTTC. Translated: CASSLSQYEQYF.